These 7 T cell receptor beta chains share one sample of origin, sequenced in a study of blood T cell repertoires in COVID-19 (dated by TCRdb to 2020 to 2022). Library method: the immunoSEQ multiplex PCR assay. The source is immuneACCESS, and TCRdb retained only in-frame sequences with V and J called. Part of the clones is not carried over; for the studies checked, unresolved V genes explain less than half of this, and the remainder is unexplained. Within this sample are under 50,000 clones, with approximately 86% of them counted one time only. Roughly 7.1% of the sample is taken by the ten largest. Material: peripheral blood. These receptors all stem from a human donor in a cohort sampled during active COVID-19.

The chain combines TRBV5-4 with TRBJ2-3; the D gene is possibly TRBD1 (5 bases). Germline-derived CDR1 and CDR2 are SGHNT and YYREEE (reference sequence). CDR3 length equals 14 residues. V gave up 2 bases and J gave up 2 bases, with 9 bases separating them. This CDR3 is CASSFGRATDTQYF. The CDR3 nucleotides are TGTGCCAGCAGCTTCGGCAGGGCCACAGATACGCAGTATTTT.

The chain combines TRBV7-9 with TRBJ2-1, with TRBD2 identical over 14 bases. The CDR3 extends over 17 amino acids. The V segment lost 4 bases and the J segment 7 bases; nucleotides outside the gene matches: 9. Germline V gene data show CDR1 as SEHNR and CDR2 as FQNEAQ (reference sequence). The CDR3 DNA is TGTGCCAGCAGCTCCGTGACTAGCGGGAGGGTAGGGAATGAGCAGTTCTTC. It codes for CASSSVTSGRVGNEQFF.

The chain recombines TRBV4-3 with TRBJ2-3; a possible D gene is TRBD2 (6 bases). V dropped 0 bases and J dropped 2 bases, with 15 bases sitting between them. Looked up from germline, CDR1 is LGHNA and CDR2 is YSLEER. This CDR3 is built from 17 residues. The CDR3, as DNA: TGCGCCAGCAGCCAAGAGGCCAGCGGGTGGGCCACAGATACGCAGTATTTT. It specifies CASSQEASGWATDTQYF.

This chain links TRBV3-1 (or the pseudogene TRBV3-2) with TRBJ1-2; the D is unclear. The ends were cut back, 2 bases at V and 8 bases at J, with 12 bases in the middle. CDR3 size: 13 residues. The germline V gene has CDR1 LGHDT and CDR2 YNNKEL (reference sequence). CDR3 amino acids: CASSQRGPRGYTF. CDR3 bases: TGTGCCAGCAGCCAACGAGGGCCTAGGGGCTACACCTTC.

V is TRBV6-6 and J is TRBJ1-2; D is undetermined. Deletions cut 2 bases from V and 7 bases from J, with 5 bases between. The CDR3 contains 11 residues. Germline V gene sequence: CDR1 MNHNY, CDR2 SVGAGI (reference sequence). The CDR3 bases are TGTGCCAGCAGTTACCGGGTTGGCTACACCTTC. This gives the protein CASSYRVGYTF.

This rearrangement joins TRBV6-5 to TRBJ2-6; D is unresolved. Germline V gene lookup returns CDR1 MNHEY and CDR2 SVGAGI. Trimming left V 4 bases short and J 0 bases short, with 7 bases between. The CDR3 spans 15 residues. CDR3 in amino acids: CASSSPNSGANVLTF. In DNA form, the CDR3 reads TGTGCCAGCAGTTCCCCTAACTCTGGGGCCAACGTCCTGACTTTC.

This sequence joins TRBV7-9 and TRBJ1-2; no clear D gene. Germline-derived CDR1 and CDR2 are SEHNR and FQNEAQ (reference sequence). The CDR3 sequence is 13 residues long. V lost 2 bases to trimming and J lost 2 bases, with 6 bases between them. The CDR3 DNA reads as TGTGCCAGCAGCTTACGGAGGAACTATGGCTACACCTTC. Translated, it gives CASSLRRNYGYTF. Full variable domain (missing parts from reference TRBV7-9 and TRBJ1-2): DTGVSQNPRHKITKRGQNVTFRCDPISEHNRLYWYRQTLGQGPEFLTYFQNEAQLEKSRLLSDRFSAERPKGSFSTLEIQRTEQGDSAMYLCASSLRRNYGYTFGSGTRLTVV.